Listed below are T cell receptor beta chains from one sample, sequenced in a study of T-cell reconstitution after alpha-beta-depleted transplantation in children. MiXCR, applied by TCRdb to the PCR reads, yields one record per CDR3 protein. The sample yields about 980,000 distinct CDR3 sequences, around 30% seen once. The sequences come from PBMCs, mostly from graft donor cells, collected 360 days after TCRalphabeta/CD19-depleted stem cell transplant. Source of these receptors: a boy under two years old who had a stem cell transplant for SCID, so the T cells may come from the graft donor. Each CDR3 is given with its conserved first and last residue. The order of the fields is V gene, clone size, D gene, J gene, CDR3 DNA, CDR3 protein. The D gene is left open where the match is weak. A clone size is listed for some rows: how often the clone was seen (once, few, many), or a class if it is expanded.

v_gene: TRBV4-3
abundance: .
d_gene: TRBD2
j_gene: TRBJ2-1
CDR3nt: TGCGCCAGCAGCCAGCAACGGGCTAGCGGGGGCTACAATGAGCAGTTCTTC
CDR3aa: CASSQQRASGGYNEQFF

v_gene: TRBV5-1
abundance: few
d_gene: .
j_gene: TRBJ2-1
CDR3nt: TGCGCCAGCAGCTTGGATTGGGGGACGTACAATGAGCAGTTCTTC
CDR3aa: CASSLDWGTYNEQFF

v_gene: TRBV12-3/TRBV12-4
abundance: many
d_gene: .
j_gene: TRBJ2-3
CDR3nt: TGTGCCAGCAGTGGGACCTTCACAGATACGCAGTATTTT
CDR3aa: CASSGTFTDTQYF

v_gene: TRBV12-3/TRBV12-4
abundance: few
d_gene: .
j_gene: TRBJ2-2
CDR3nt: TGTGCCAGCAGTTTTGTTCTAGCCCGGCATACCGGGGAGCTGTTTTTT
CDR3aa: CASSFVLARHTGELFF

v_gene: TRBV7-2
abundance: .
d_gene: .
j_gene: TRBJ2-3
CDR3nt: TGTGCCAGCAGCAGGACTTGGACAGATACGCAGTATTTT
CDR3aa: CASSRTWTDTQYF

v_gene: TRBV9
abundance: few
d_gene: .
j_gene: TRBJ2-7
CDR3nt: TGTGCCAGCAGCCCAGGCGGGACAGAAGCCTACGAGCAGTACTTC
CDR3aa: CASSPGGTEAYEQYF

v_gene: TRBV5-1
abundance: .
d_gene: .
j_gene: TRBJ2-1
CDR3nt: TGCGCCAGCAGCTTATCGACAGCGGTCTCCTACAATGAGCAGTTCTTC
CDR3aa: CASSLSTAVSYNEQFF

v_gene: TRBV12-3/TRBV12-4
abundance: .
d_gene: .
j_gene: TRBJ2-1
CDR3nt: TGTGCCAGCAGTTTAAGTCTGGAGTATGAGCAGTTCTTC
CDR3aa: CASSLSLEYEQFF

v_gene: TRBV5-5
abundance: few
d_gene: .
j_gene: TRBJ2-1
CDR3nt: TGTGCCAGCAGATGGACAGGAGGGGATGAGCAGTTCTTC
CDR3aa: CASRWTGGDEQFF

v_gene: TRBV27
abundance: few
d_gene: .
j_gene: TRBJ1-2
CDR3nt: TGTGCCAGCAGAGGGGGATGGGACTATGGCTACACCTTC
CDR3aa: CASRGGWDYGYTF

v_gene: TRBV6-1
abundance: few
d_gene: TRBD1
j_gene: TRBJ2-1
CDR3nt: TGTGCCAGCTCCAGGGGGATCCTAAGCGAGCAGTTCTTC
CDR3aa: CASSRGILSEQFF

v_gene: TRBV6-1
abundance: few
d_gene: .
j_gene: TRBJ2-7
CDR3nt: TGTGCCAGCAGTCCCCACGAAACGGAAGTTCCGCGGACTCAGTACTTC
CDR3aa: CASSPHETEVPRTQYF

v_gene: TRBV5-5
abundance: .
d_gene: .
j_gene: TRBJ1-5
CDR3nt: TGTGCCAGCAGCTTGGCAGGGTTCAATCAGCCCCAGCATTTT
CDR3aa: CASSLAGFNQPQHF

v_gene: TRBV12-3/TRBV12-4
abundance: .
d_gene: .
j_gene: TRBJ1-1
CDR3nt: TGTGCCAGCAGTTTAGGGCAGGGTATCTCGAACACTGAAGCTTTCTTT
CDR3aa: CASSLGQGISNTEAFF

v_gene: TRBV5-1
abundance: .
d_gene: TRBD1
j_gene: TRBJ1-1
CDR3nt: TGCGCCAGCAGCTTACAGGGGGAAACTGAAGCTTTCTTT
CDR3aa: CASSLQGETEAFF

v_gene: TRBV5-1
abundance: once
d_gene: .
j_gene: TRBJ2-1
CDR3nt: TGCGCCAGCAGCTTGGAGGCACCGGAGAAGGCTTACAATGAGCAGTTCTTC
CDR3aa: CASSLEAPEKAYNEQFF

v_gene: TRBV4-1
abundance: .
d_gene: .
j_gene: TRBJ1-2
CDR3nt: TGCGCCAGCAGCCAAGAGCGCTATGGCTACACCTTC
CDR3aa: CASSQERYGYTF

v_gene: TRBV11-2
abundance: many
d_gene: .
j_gene: TRBJ2-5
CDR3nt: TGTGCCAGCAGCCCCACAGAGACCCAGTACTTC
CDR3aa: CASSPTETQYF

v_gene: TRBV7-9
abundance: .
d_gene: TRBD1
j_gene: TRBJ1-1
CDR3nt: TGTGCCAGCAGCCCCGGGGACAGGGTCACTGAAGCTTTCTTT
CDR3aa: CASSPGDRVTEAFF

v_gene: TRBV7-9
abundance: .
d_gene: .
j_gene: TRBJ2-1
CDR3nt: TGTGCCAGCAGCTTAGATGGGGGCTATGAGCAGTTCTTC
CDR3aa: CASSLDGGYEQFF